Listed below are T cell receptor beta chains from one sample, sequenced in a study of cytomegalovirus exposure and HLA in healthy donors. TCRdb's table, derived via immunoSEQ multiplex PCR, lists solely in-frame clones and lacks some. The sample holds 200,000 or so clones; 76% are singletons and the top ten take 0.55% to 0.75%. Sequencing used PBMCs. These TCRs come from a man younger than 35 in good health and CMV-seronegative. Each CDR3 is given with its conserved first and last residue. The order of the fields is V gene, D gene, J gene, clone size, CDR3 protein, CDR3 DNA. D genes are given only for firm matches. Clone size is not always given. Where it is, it says once, few, many or a class for expanded clones.

v_call: TRBV2; d_call: TRBD1; j_call: TRBJ1-5; clone_size: .; cdr3_aa: CASRGLGTGSNQPQHF; cdr3_nt: TGTGCCAGCAGGGGATTGGGGACAGGGAGCAATCAGCCCCAGCATTTT
v_call: TRBV5-1; d_call: TRBD2; j_call: TRBJ2-1; clone_size: .; cdr3_aa: CASSVGLAVYNEQFF; cdr3_nt: TGCGCCAGCAGCGTGGGACTAGCGGTTTACAATGAGCAGTTCTTC
v_call: TRBV7-3; d_call: .; j_call: TRBJ1-1; clone_size: few; cdr3_aa: CASSSHRGAGNTEAFF; cdr3_nt: TGTGCCAGCAGCTCGCATCGTGGGGCAGGGAACACTGAAGCTTTCTTT
v_call: TRBV5-1; d_call: TRBD2; j_call: TRBJ2-5; clone_size: .; cdr3_aa: CASSLSVGGAEETQYF; cdr3_nt: TGCGCCAGCAGCTTGTCTGTGGGAGGGGCTGAGGAGACCCAGTACTTC
v_call: TRBV7-9; d_call: .; j_call: TRBJ2-2; clone_size: .; cdr3_aa: CASSPQGRKTGELFF; cdr3_nt: TGTGCCAGCAGCCCACAGGGTAGGAAAACCGGGGAGCTGTTTTTT
v_call: TRBV9; d_call: TRBD1; j_call: TRBJ1-1; clone_size: .; cdr3_aa: CASSVGQGATEAFF; cdr3_nt: TGTGCCAGCAGCGTAGGACAGGGAGCCACTGAAGCTTTCTTT
v_call: TRBV6-6; d_call: TRBD2; j_call: TRBJ2-1; clone_size: .; cdr3_aa: CASSYGASGRGDEQFF; cdr3_nt: TGTGCCAGCAGTTACGGGGCTAGCGGGAGAGGGGATGAGCAGTTCTTC
v_call: TRBV7-2; d_call: .; j_call: TRBJ2-5; clone_size: .; cdr3_aa: CASSPGMETQYF; cdr3_nt: TGTGCCAGCAGCCCCGGGATGGAGACCCAGTACTTC
v_call: TRBV2; d_call: TRBD2; j_call: TRBJ2-2; clone_size: once; cdr3_aa: CASSGTSGNTGELFF; cdr3_nt: TGTGCCAGCAGCGGGACTAGCGGGAACACCGGGGAGCTGTTTTTT
v_call: TRBV6-6; d_call: .; j_call: TRBJ1-1; clone_size: .; cdr3_aa: CASSYGGSNTEAFF; cdr3_nt: TGTGCCAGCAGTTACGGGGGCTCAAACACTGAAGCTTTCTTT
v_call: TRBV6-1; d_call: TRBD2; j_call: TRBJ2-3; clone_size: few; cdr3_aa: CASSRGLAGPDTQYF; cdr3_nt: TGTGCCAGCAGTAGAGGACTAGCGGGTCCAGATACGCAGTATTTT
v_call: TRBV28; d_call: TRBD2; j_call: TRBJ2-4; clone_size: .; cdr3_aa: CASKSASGWTNIQYF; cdr3_nt: TGTGCCAGCAAATCGGCTAGCGGGTGGACAAACATTCAGTACTTC
v_call: TRBV6-5; d_call: TRBD1; j_call: TRBJ1-2; clone_size: .; cdr3_aa: CASRRTGNGYTF; cdr3_nt: TGTGCCAGCAGACGGACAGGGAACGGCTACACCTTC
v_call: TRBV27; d_call: .; j_call: TRBJ2-7; clone_size: .; cdr3_aa: CASSSTSSYEQYF; cdr3_nt: TGTGCCAGCAGTTCCACAAGCTCCTACGAGCAGTACTTC
v_call: TRBV28; d_call: .; j_call: TRBJ2-1; clone_size: few; cdr3_aa: CASSISRGSLGNEQFF; cdr3_nt: TGTGCCAGCAGCATCTCCAGGGGTTCGTTAGGAAATGAGCAGTTCTTC
v_call: TRBV19; d_call: .; j_call: TRBJ1-2; clone_size: once; cdr3_aa: CASSIGLMKSNYGYTF; cdr3_nt: TGTGCCAGTAGTATAGGGCTGATGAAAAGTAACTATGGCTACACCTTC
v_call: TRBV2; d_call: .; j_call: TRBJ1-3; clone_size: .; cdr3_aa: CARRGGPGNTIYF; cdr3_nt: TGTGCCCGCAGGGGAGGGCCTGGAAACACCATATATTTT
v_call: TRBV5-6; d_call: .; j_call: TRBJ2-2; clone_size: .; cdr3_aa: CASSMTLPSTGELFF; cdr3_nt: TGTGCCAGCAGCATGACTTTGCCGAGCACCGGGGAGCTGTTTTTT
v_call: TRBV6-5; d_call: TRBD2; j_call: TRBJ2-5; clone_size: .; cdr3_aa: CASSYGLAARTQYF; cdr3_nt: TGTGCCAGCAGTTACGGACTAGCGGCCAGGACCCAGTACTTC
v_call: TRBV11-3; d_call: TRBD2; j_call: TRBJ2-1; clone_size: .; cdr3_aa: CASSLLAGVNEQFF; cdr3_nt: TGTGCCAGCAGCTTACTAGCGGGAGTGAATGAGCAGTTCTTC
v_call: TRBV11-2; d_call: .; j_call: TRBJ2-3; clone_size: .; cdr3_aa: CASSLGTGTDTQYF; cdr3_nt: TGTGCCAGCAGCCTAGGAACAGGTACAGATACGCAGTATTTT
v_call: TRBV19; d_call: TRBD2; j_call: TRBJ2-3; clone_size: .; cdr3_aa: CASSPGGRHTDTQYF; cdr3_nt: TGTGCCAGTAGTCCGGGAGGGCGACACACAGATACGCAGTATTTT
v_call: TRBV4-1; d_call: TRBD2; j_call: TRBJ2-1; clone_size: .; cdr3_aa: CASSPGLAGVYEQFF; cdr3_nt: TGCGCCAGCAGCCCGGGACTAGCGGGAGTCTATGAGCAGTTCTTC
v_call: TRBV18; d_call: TRBD2; j_call: TRBJ2-1; clone_size: .; cdr3_aa: CASSPGGAGGRYNEQFF; cdr3_nt: TGTGCCAGCTCACCAGGGGGAGCGGGAGGACGCTACAATGAGCAGTTCTTC
v_call: TRBV6-1; d_call: .; j_call: TRBJ2-3; clone_size: few; cdr3_aa: CASSEGGRTDTQYF; cdr3_nt: TGTGCCAGCAGCGAAGGGGGGAGGACAGATACGCAGTATTTT
v_call: TRBV5-4; d_call: .; j_call: TRBJ1-2; clone_size: .; cdr3_aa: CASSLDRGYTF; cdr3_nt: TGTGCCAGCAGCTTGGACAGAGGCTACACCTTC
v_call: TRBV2; d_call: .; j_call: TRBJ1-1; clone_size: .; cdr3_aa: CASSDIGNTEAFF; cdr3_nt: TGTGCCAGCAGTGACATCGGGAACACTGAAGCTTTCTTT
v_call: TRBV2; d_call: TRBD1; j_call: TRBJ1-2; clone_size: .; cdr3_aa: CASSEQGARYGYTF; cdr3_nt: TGTGCCAGCAGTGAACAGGGGGCAAGGTATGGCTACACCTTC
v_call: TRBV27; d_call: .; j_call: TRBJ2-2; clone_size: once; cdr3_aa: CASSFSRLTGELFF; cdr3_nt: TGTGCCAGCAGTTTTAGTCGGTTAACCGGGGAGCTGTTTTTT
v_call: TRBV18; d_call: .; j_call: TRBJ1-5; clone_size: once; cdr3_aa: CASSSSAGRVNQPQHF; cdr3_nt: TGTGCCAGCTCATCGTCGGCGGGGAGAGTCAATCAGCCCCAGCATTTT
v_call: TRBV5-4; d_call: .; j_call: TRBJ2-7; clone_size: .; cdr3_aa: CASSLNPGSTGTYEQYF; cdr3_nt: TGTGCCAGCAGCTTGAACCCCGGGAGTACGGGAACCTACGAGCAGTACTTC
v_call: TRBV30; d_call: .; j_call: TRBJ2-7; clone_size: .; cdr3_aa: CALIDRKGASYEQYF; cdr3_nt: TGTGCCTTGATCGACAGGAAAGGGGCCTCCTACGAGCAGTACTTC
v_call: TRBV9; d_call: .; j_call: TRBJ1-1; clone_size: .; cdr3_aa: CASSVGGGTGRAFF; cdr3_nt: TGTGCCAGCAGCGTAGGGGGAGGGACGGGCCGGGCTTTCTTT
v_call: TRBV18; d_call: TRBD2; j_call: TRBJ2-1; clone_size: few; cdr3_aa: CASSPGGSEQFF; cdr3_nt: TGTGCCAGCTCACCCGGCGGGAGTGAGCAGTTCTTC
v_call: TRBV2; d_call: TRBD2; j_call: TRBJ2-5; clone_size: .; cdr3_aa: CASSELSSGNPETQYF; cdr3_nt: TGTGCCAGCAGTGAGCTGTCTAGCGGGAACCCGGAGACCCAGTACTTC
v_call: TRBV7-3; d_call: TRBD1; j_call: TRBJ2-5; clone_size: .; cdr3_aa: CASSSLGGPQETQYF; cdr3_nt: TGTGCCAGCAGCTCCCTAGGGGGCCCCCAAGAGACCCAGTACTTC
v_call: TRBV9; d_call: TRBD1; j_call: TRBJ1-2; clone_size: .; cdr3_aa: CASSVGGTGGKYGYTF; cdr3_nt: TGTGCCAGCAGCGTAGGGGGGACAGGGGGCAAATATGGCTACACCTTC
v_call: TRBV4-1; d_call: .; j_call: TRBJ2-2; clone_size: .; cdr3_aa: CASSYRVRVGAGELFF; cdr3_nt: TGCGCCAGCAGCTACAGGGTCCGGGTCGGGGCCGGGGAGCTGTTTTTT